The rows below give T cell receptor beta chains drawn from one sample of a study of blood T cell repertoires in COVID-19. Sequencing was performed with immunoSEQ multiplex PCR; in TCRdb, only in-frame clones are kept and a portion is missing. The repertoire consists of about 230,000 clones, with roughly 79% occurring once and the leading ten covering 7.5%. Sequenced material: peripheral blood. All receptors derive from a woman aged 80 or over with COVID-19, enrolled during active disease. The CDR3 runs from the conserved cysteine through the conserved F or W. D genes are given only for firm matches. Clone size appears in some rows only: once, few, many, or a class for an expanded clone.

v_call	j_call	clone_size	d_call	cdr3_nt	cdr3_aa
TRBV7-8	TRBJ1-5	few	-	TGTGCCAGCAGCTTAGCGGTTTCGGATCAGCCCCAGCATTTT	CASSLAVSDQPQHF
TRBV19	TRBJ2-5	few	-	TGTGCCAGTAGTAGGGCCGCCCAAGAGACCCAGTACTTC	CASSRAAQETQYF
TRBV10-1	TRBJ2-7	-	TRBD1	TGCGCCAGCAGCCCGAGGACAGGGATCTACGAGCAGTACTTC	CASSPRTGIYEQYF
TRBV29-1	TRBJ1-2	-	TRBD1	TGCAGCGCAAGAGGGGGCAGCTATGGCTACACCTTC	CSARGGSYGYTF
TRBV30	TRBJ2-7	-	-	TGTGCCTGGAGTTTTGAGGACGAGCAGTACTTC	CAWSFEDEQYF
TRBV2	TRBJ1-1	-	TRBD1	TGTGCCAGCAGGAAGACAGGGGAACTCACTGAAGCTTTCTTT	CASRKTGELTEAFF
TRBV2	TRBJ2-7	-	-	TGTGCCTCACAGGGAAGTTCCTACGAGCAGTACTTC	CASQGSSYEQYF
TRBV27	TRBJ2-1	-	-	TGTGCCAGCAGTTTTGATGGAGGCTTCTACAATGAGCAGTTCTTC	CASSFDGGFYNEQFF
TRBV5-1	TRBJ2-4	-	TRBD1	TGCGCCAGCAGCGCCGGACAGGGGGGCATTCAGTACTTC	CASSAGQGGIQYF
TRBV15	TRBJ1-1	-	TRBD1	TGTGCCACCAGCAGAATTGGACAGGGAACGGCTGAAGCTTTCTTT	CATSRIGQGTAEAFF
TRBV18	TRBJ1-1	-	-	TGTGCCAGCTCACCGACAGGCATGAACACTGAAGCTTTCTTT	CASSPTGMNTEAFF
TRBV19	TRBJ2-2	-	TRBD2	TGTGCCAGTACAAAGGGGACTAGCGGGGAGAGGGCGAACACCGGGGAGCTGTTTTTT	CASTKGTSGERANTGELFF
TRBV18	TRBJ2-7	-	-	TGTGCCAGCTCACCAGGACTCCCCGGCGAGCAGTACTTC	CASSPGLPGEQYF
TRBV10-3	TRBJ2-6	-	TRBD1	TGTGCCATCAGTGGAACCCAGGGGGCAGGGGCCAACGTCCTGACTTTC	CAISGTQGAGANVLTF